A single sample gave rise to the 13 T cell receptor beta chains below, sequenced in a study of blood T cell repertoires in COVID-19. The protocol was immunoSEQ multiplex PCR, while the TCRdb copy is restricted to in-frame clones and leaves out a portion. The sample consists of some 200,000 clones, about four fifths of them appearing once. The specimen sequenced was peripheral blood. The receptors were gathered from a woman between 40 and 55 years old with acute or convalescent COVID-19.

The V and J genes are TRBV6-5 and TRBJ1-1, with D maybe TRBD1 (6 bases). V lost 6 bases and J 4 bases, leaving 12 bases between the germline ends. Germline loops: CDR1 MNHEY, CDR2 SVGAGI. This CDR3 is 13 amino acids long. The CDR3 spells CASSYRESTEAFF. CDR3 coding DNA: TGTGCCAGCAGCTACAGGGAGAGCACTGAAGCTTTCTTT.

V usage is TRBV6-5 and J usage is TRBJ2-1; 7 bases align to TRBD2. The V and J ends lost 6 bases and 3 bases, in that order; junction bases with no gene match: 8. Germline V gene lookup returns CDR1 MNHEY and CDR2 SVGAGI. CDR3 length equals 15 residues. The CDR3 protein is CASRGGAGVYNEQFF. The CDR3 bases are TGTGCCAGCAGGGGGGGTGCGGGAGTCTACAATGAGCAGTTCTTC.

The J gene is TRBJ1-6, the V gene TRBV6-5, with D unclear. V was shortened by 6 bases and J by 10 bases, with 19 bases between the two germline ends. Germline V gene sequence: CDR1 MNHEY, CDR2 SVGAGI. The CDR3 contains 15 residues. The DNA of the CDR3 is TGTGCCAGCAGGGTTACGGCAGGCTCTTTCTCACCCCTCCACTTT. Residues: CASRVTAGSFSPLHF.

This clone was observed a few times. The genes are TRBV9 and TRBJ2-2; tentatively, D is TRBD2 (6 bases). This CDR3 is 15 amino acids long. Trimming stripped 4 bases from V and 2 bases from J, with 12 bases between. Germline assignment: CDR1 SGDLS and CDR2 YYNGEE. The CDR3 region is CASSLHGGNTGELFF. In nucleotides, the CDR3 is TGTGCCAGCAGCTTACACGGGGGAAACACCGGGGAGCTGTTTTTT. Based on the CDR3 plus reference TRBV9 and TRBJ2-2, the full variable domain is DSGVTQTPKHLITATGQRVTLRCSPRSGDLSVYWYQQSLDQGLQFLIQYYNGEERAKGNILERFSAQQFPDLHSELNLSSLELGDSALYFCASSLHGGNTGELFFGEGSRLTVL.

The rearrangement links TRBV5-4 to TRBJ1-2; 9 bases agree with TRBD1. V trimming: 0 bases; J trimming: 7 bases; junction bases outside the gene matches: 1. CDR1 is SGHNT and CDR2 is YYREEE in the germline V gene (reference sequence). This CDR3 contains 13 residues. DNA of the CDR3: TGTGCCAGCAGCTTGGCGACAGGGGGTGGCTACACCTTC. This encodes CASSLATGGGYTF.

The chain is built from TRBV2 and TRBJ2-2; maybe TRBD1 (6 bases). The germline V gene encodes CDR1 SNHLY and CDR2 FYNNEI. This CDR3 has 13 residues. Trimming pared 8 bases from V and 7 bases from J, leaving 14 bases between. DNA for the CDR3: TGTGCCAGCCTTTATGAGGGGGTCGGGGAGCTGTTTTTT. Translation: CASLYEGVGELFF.

The J gene is TRBJ1-6, the V gene TRBV2; 7 bases agree with TRBD1. This CDR3 contains 15 residues. The V gene end was trimmed by 7 bases and the J gene end by 7 bases; junction bases not matched to a gene: 10. Germline loops: CDR1 SNHLY, CDR2 FYNNEI. CDR3 sequence (DNA): TGTGCCAGCACGGGACAGTCTTTGGAAAATTCACCCCTCCACTTT. This sequence encodes CASTGQSLENSPLHF. The full variable domain, completed using reference TRBV2 and TRBJ1-6, is EPEVTQTPSHQVTQMGQEVILRCVPISNHLYFYWYRQILGQKVEFLVSFYNNEISEKSEIFDDQFSVERPDGSNFTLKIRSTKLEDSAMYFCASTGQSLENSPLHFGNGTRLTVT.

The V call is TRBV19, the J call TRBJ2-3; D is possibly TRBD1 (5 bases). Per the germline V gene, CDR1 is LNHDA and CDR2 is SQIVND (reference sequence). This CDR3 contains 13 residues. The ends were cut back, 4 bases at V and 9 bases at J, with 14 bases in the middle. CDR3 in DNA: TGTGCCAGTAGTAACCGAGATAGGACAACGCAGTATTTT. Translated, it gives CASSNRDRTTQYF. Full variable domain (missing parts from reference TRBV19 and TRBJ2-3): DGGITQSPKYLFRKEGQNVTLSCEQNLNHDAMYWYRQDPGQGLRLIYYSQIVNDFQKGDIAEGYSVSREKKESFPLTVTSAQKNPTAFYLCASSNRDRTTQYFGPGTRLTVL.

The chain recombines TRBV6-2 or TRBV6-3 with TRBJ1-4; TRBD1 is a possible D gene (5 bases). CDR1 and CDR2 from the germline V gene are MNHEY and SVGEGT. V was pared by 1 base and J by 4 bases, with 16 bases between. The CDR3 sequence is 17 residues long. In nucleotides, the CDR3 is TGTGCCAGCAGTTACTGGGGTCAGGGTGGGGTTAATGAAAAACTGTTTTTT. Encoded protein: CASSYWGQGGVNEKLFF.

The V gene is TRBV5-1, the J gene TRBJ1-3; perhaps TRBD1 as D (5 bases). Germline V lookup: CDR1 SGHRS, CDR2 YFSETQ. The CDR3 extends over 20 amino acids. Between the trimmed V and J ends, which lost 0 bases and 1 base, there was a span of 23 bases. The CDR3 loop is CASSLAGFVPSRGSGNTIYF. Written as DNA, the CDR3 is TGCGCCAGCAGCTTGGCCGGGTTCGTTCCCAGCCGGGGGTCTGGAAACACCATATATTTT. Complete variable domain (other parts from reference TRBV5-1 and TRBJ1-3): KAGVTQTPRYLIKTRGQQVTLSCSPISGHRSVSWYQQTPGQGLQFLFEYFSETQRNKGNFPGRFSGRQFSNSRSEMNVSTLELGDSALYLCASSLAGFVPSRGSGNTIYFGEGSWLTVV.

The CDR3 sequence is CASSLLAGYNTGELFF. The CDR3 coding sequence is TGTGCCAGCAGTTTATTGGCGGGATATAACACCGGGGAGCTGTTTTTT. V gene TRBV27 combines with J gene TRBJ2-2; TRBD2 is a possible D gene (6 bases). The CDR3 runs 16 residues. The germline V gene has CDR1 MNHEY and CDR2 SMNVEV (reference sequence). V was shortened by 1 base and J by 2 bases, with 11 bases between the two germline ends.

V is TRBV7-9 and J is TRBJ1-2; the match to TRBD1 covers 10 bases. With V trimmed by 3 bases and J by 6 bases, 4 bases remained unmatched. From germline, CDR1 is SEHNR and CDR2 FQNEAQ (reference sequence). CDR3 length equals 14 residues. This CDR3 is CASSLGQGLDGYTF. CDR3 nucleotides: TGTGCCAGCAGCTTGGGACAGGGGCTGGATGGCTACACCTTC.

The V call is TRBV28, the J call TRBJ1-2; weak D call: TRBD1 (5 bases). Trimming cost V 2 bases and J 6 bases, with 16 bases left between them. CDR1 is MDHEN and CDR2 is SYDVKM in the germline V gene. This CDR3 has 15 amino acids. CDR3 coding DNA: TGTGCCAGCAGTTTACGGGAGGGGTGGATCGATGGCTACACCTTC. As protein: CASSLREGWIDGYTF.